This entry describes one T cell receptor beta chain. The antigen it binds to is not known. No much larger clone is present one base from it, and per-base qualities are unavailable. This sample stems from a study of T cell clones after liver transplantation (dated by TCRdb to between 2018 and 2021). At the level of the whole study: The samples were obtained from ITN030ST, a randomized trial that attempted immunosuppression withdrawal within 2 years after liver transplantation. After a pre-transplant mixed lymphocyte reaction, TCRbeta sequencing was used to pinpoint donor-reactive T cell clones, which were subsequently tracked in post-transplant blood. Third party-reactive TCRbeta sequences were also identified from pre-transplant MLRs to serve as an antigen-independent comparator for donor-reactive sequences. Of the eight recipients, a few were HCV-positive, while the remaining recipients had been transplanted for non-autoimmune, non-viral indications. Subjects received no induction therapy and standard immunosuppression until randomization at 12-24 months post-transplant. Tolerance was defined as complete immunosuppression withdrawal for at least one year with no rise in liver enzymes beyond twice the upper limit of normal. Blood samples were taken pre-transplant, pre-randomization before withdrawal, and post-randomization after full withdrawal or failed withdrawal. The study cohort included 8 liver transplant recipients, of whom 3 were classified as tolerant and 5 as non-tolerant.

High-throughput TCRbeta CDR3 sequencing of frozen genomic DNA was performed by immunoSEQ, with PCR amplification, mapping, bias correction and internal controls included. The paper's processing steps were these. Productive rearrangements were kept, and unique TCRbeta sequences were defined by CDR3 nucleotide sequence plus V and J gene. Donor-reactive sequences required at least 5-fold expansion in CFSE-low cells versus unstimulated pre-transplant cells and at least 0.01% frequency. Per-subject minimum frequency thresholds, based on the lowest-template unstimulated sample, ensured at least 90% detection power. Jensen-Shannon divergence between the top 1000 TCRbeta sequences post-transplant and pre-transplant was used to measure repertoire turnover. Two-sided Fisher's exact tests were used to test for changes in the detection of donor-reactive sequences. TCRdb provides this immuneACCESS table in a form limited to in-frame rearrangements. Some clones are lacking; in checked studies, under half of them reflect an unresolved V gene, and why the rest are absent is not known. V, J and clone size were drawn from that table, and D and trimming were deduced from the DNA. The sample profile shows fewer than 110,000 clones; approximately 79% of them were found once. Roughly 3.1% of the sample goes to the ten largest clones.

The CDR3 contains 12 residues, cysteine and phenylalanine counted. The kept DNA is CDR3 alone, 36 bases in frame from the first base. As encoded in the germline V gene, CDR1 is SQVTM while CDR2 is ANQGSEA. V is shortened by 8 bases, J by 4 bases, and the region joining them spans 12 bases. Thawed unstimulated PBMCs were stained for CD3, CD4 and CD8 and FACS-sorted into CD3+CD4+ and CD3+CD8+ populations. All 8 studied subjects were randomized to withdrawal of immunosuppression. The Qiagen DNeasy Blood and Tissue Kit was used for isolation of genomic DNA. On the study overall, not on this receptor specifically: Donor-reactive sequences declined more than third party-reactive ones, suggesting partial antigen-specific deletion unrelated to withdrawal success. A significant post-transplant decrease in circulating donor-reactive CD4 TCRbeta sequences was observed in most of the 8 subjects, irrespective of tolerance or HCV status. Because of small, heterogeneous patient numbers and non-standardized post-transplant time points, the conclusions were only preliminary. Because allograft tissue specimens were not available, migration of donor-reactive T cells into the graft, rather than deletion, may have occurred. Low numbers of available donor cells limited the measurable donor-reactive repertoire in a couple of subjects. After accounting for repertoire turnover, donor-reactive detection was significantly reduced in 7 of 8 subjects for CD4 and 8 of 8 for CD8.

Recombination linked TRBV29-1 to TRBJ2-4; TRBD1 is a weak D gene call, 7 bases matching. The TCR was taken from a human patient who received a liver transplant. Following transplantation, part of the T cell population may be supplied by the graft donor rather than the patient. Source: CD4+ T cells from blood, taken approximately 50 months after liver transplant. The nucleotides read TGCAGCTTCAGGGGGGCTAAAAACATTCAGTACTTC. The encoded protein is CSFRGAKNIQYF.